The source of this T cell receptor beta chain is a study of T cell repertoires in cytomegalovirus infection. Looking at the study overall: In public TCR beta signatures, there were indications of both CMV infection and matching HLA type. Findings of the study overall: The response measured ex vivo was dominated by TCR beta clonotypes (HLA-C-restricted and CMV-specific). Identification of carriers of CMV plus the relevant HLA was achieved through cumulative public TCR beta family frequency.

Using its own MiXCR run on the reads, TCRdb lists one record per CDR3 protein. The data show about 920,000 distinct CDR3 sequences, less than 35% seen once. This clonotype was counted between two and nine times. Antigen specificity is unknown. The TCR sequence derives from a human donor in good health (CMV status not recorded). Some clones in this sample may be carry-over from other donors' samples. Here the sequenced sample was cultured CD8+ T cells from PBMCs, taken from culture after CMV antigen stimulation.

Written as DNA, the CDR3 is TGTGCCAGCAGTTACGACCGCAGGGTCCTCGAGCAGTACTTC. Residues: CASSYDRRVLEQYF. This chain joins TRBV6-5 and TRBJ2-7, with D perhaps matching TRBD1 (5 bases). This CDR3 region has 14 residues. V was trimmed by 2 bases and J by 6 bases, leaving 14 bases between them. Germline lookup yields CDR1 MNHEY and CDR2 SVGAGI.